The 21 T cell receptor beta chains in this list originate from one sample, sequenced in a study of shared clonotypes between healthy human individuals. Some clones are missing from TCRdb's copy, which holds only in-frame ones; the method was immunoSEQ multiplex PCR. The table records 2 million to 2.5 million clones, under 95% of them present only once. The sequencing sample was made of naive CD4+ T cells from PBMCs. Specified subset: CD45RA+ positively selected. Receptors were obtained from a man between 18 and 29 years old in good health. Some clones in this sample may be carry-over from other donors' samples.

In its sample, this clone was seen once. The chain carries TRBV28 and TRBJ1-6, with a tentative D call TRBD1 (5 bases). CDR1 and CDR2 (germline): MDHEN, SYDVKM. The CDR3 is 15 residues long. V was trimmed by 7 bases and J by 7 bases, leaving 17 bases between them. CDR3: CASIESPGRNSPLHF. As DNA, the CDR3 is TGTGCCAGCATAGAGTCGCCAGGGCGCAATTCACCCCTCCACTTT.

Worth noting for this clone: This specimen includes other DNA sequences encoding the same CDR3. Here the CDR3 reads CASSPSRSGYTF. Here the CDR3 DNA reads TGTGCCAGCAGTCCCAGCCGGTCTGGCTACACCTTC. The genes are TRBV28 and TRBJ1-2; no definite D call. Trimming took off 5 bases at V and 7 bases at J, with 11 bases between the two ends. Looked up from germline, CDR1 is MDHEN and CDR2 is SYDVKM. The CDR3 is 12 amino acids.

As regards this clone: The sample contains more than one DNA sequence encoding this CDR3. The J gene is TRBJ2-5, the V gene TRBV6-5; TRBD2 is a possible D gene (5 bases). The CDR3 spans 13 residues. V was trimmed by 6 bases and J by 5 bases, leaving 13 bases between them. CDR1 MNHEY and CDR2 SVGAGI come from the germline V gene. CDR3 DNA sequence: TGTGCCAGCAGCCGTCGGGGTAGGGAGACCCAGTACTTC. Translated, it gives CASSRRGRETQYF.

The J gene is TRBJ1-1, the V gene TRBV30; 7 positions agree with TRBD1. The V gene's germline CDR1 is GTSNPN and CDR2 SVGIG (reference sequence). This CDR3 has 15 amino acids. V was clipped by 0 bases and J by 4 bases; unmatched bases: 8. The CDR3, as DNA: TGTGCCTGGAGTGTCTACAGGGGAGCGGTCACTGAAGCTTTCTTT. Amino acids: CAWSVYRGAVTEAFF.

This chain uses TRBV19 with TRBJ2-3; possibly TRBD2 for D (6 bases). CDR1 and CDR2 from the germline V gene are LNHDA and SQIVND (reference sequence). Trimming left V 5 bases short and J 0 bases short, with 18 bases between. The length of the CDR3 is 17 residues. CDR3 bases: TGTGCCAGTAGTTCCCCGGGACTTTCTGAAAGCACAGATACGCAGTATTTT. Protein sequence: CASSSPGLSESTDTQYF.

The chain has TRBV28 and TRBJ2-3; D possibly corresponds to TRBD1 (6 bases). Trimming took 6 bases from V and 2 from J, leaving 18 bases between them. The CDR3 has 16 residues. Germline CDR1 MDHEN, CDR2 SYDVKM. CDR3 region: CASSTELQGYTDTQYF. The DNA of the CDR3 is TGTGCCAGCAGCACCGAACTTCAGGGGTACACAGATACGCAGTATTTT. Based on the CDR3 plus reference TRBV28 and TRBJ2-3, the full variable domain is DVKVTQSSRYLVKRTGEKVFLECVQDMDHENMFWYRQDPGLGLRLIYFSYDVKMKEKGDIPEGYSVSREKKERFSLILESASTNQTSMYLCASSTELQGYTDTQYFGPGTRLTVL.

This sequence joins TRBV4-2 and TRBJ2-7; no clear D. Trimming stripped 0 bases from V and 5 bases from J, with 14 bases between. The germline V gene encodes CDR1 LGHNA and CDR2 YNFKEQ. The CDR3 is 15 residues long. CDR3 loop: CASSQDRSRAHEQYF. CDR3 nucleotide sequence: TGTGCCAGCAGCCAAGATAGGTCTAGGGCCCACGAGCAGTACTTC.

The CDR3 coding sequence is TGTGCCAGCAGCACAGGGCCGGGACTACCCTCGAGTGAGCAGTTCTTC. Encoded protein: CASSTGPGLPSSEQFF. This chain connects TRBV7-2 to TRBJ2-1; D perhaps matches TRBD2 (7 bases). The germline CDR1 and CDR2 sequences are SGHTA and FQGNSA. V lost 5 bases to trimming and J lost 9 bases, with 23 bases between them. CDR3 length equals 16 residues. The full variable domain, its missing parts supplied by reference TRBV7-2 and TRBJ2-1, is GAGVSQSPSNKVTEKGKDVELRCDPISGHTALYWYRQSLGQGLEFLIYFQGNSAPDKSGLPSDRFSAERTGGSVSTLTIQRTQQEDSAVYLCASSTGPGLPSSEQFFGPGTRLTVL.

The CDR3 here is CASSLTGVNYGYTF. The CDR3 region has the DNA TGTGCCAGCAGTTTAACAGGGGTTAACTATGGCTACACCTTC. The V call is TRBV28, the J call TRBJ1-2; 7 nucleotides line up with TRBD1. Germline V gene lookup returns CDR1 MDHEN and CDR2 SYDVKM. Trimming cost V 2 bases and J 1 base; bases outside gene matches: 1. The CDR3 runs to 14 residues.

The CDR3 sequence is CASSLLDGVVQPQHF. The DNA of the CDR3 is TGTGCCAGCAGTTTACTGGACGGAGTGGTTCAGCCCCAGCATTTT. V usage is TRBV28 and J usage is TRBJ1-5; D remains unclear. The germline V and J ends were trimmed by 2 bases and 6 bases, with 14 bases remaining between them. Germline lookup yields CDR1 MDHEN and CDR2 SYDVKM. The CDR3 is 15 residues long.

The rearrangement uses TRBV28 and TRBJ1-4, with a tentative D call TRBD1 (5 bases). The germline gives CDR1 MDHEN, CDR2 SYDVKM. The CDR3 is 16 residues long. Trimming removed 1 base at V and 3 bases at J, with 12 bases between. The CDR3 spells CASSLLGDSANEKLFF. The DNA for the CDR3 is TGTGCCAGCAGTTTATTGGGGGATTCAGCTAATGAAAAACTGTTTTTT.

The V gene is TRBV30, the J gene TRBJ2-1; TRBD1 might be the D (5 bases). The CDR3 spans 14 residues. The V gene's germline CDR1 is GTSNPN and CDR2 SVGIG (reference sequence). The V end was cut by 4 bases, the J end by 0 bases, with 10 bases between. CDR3 sequence: CAWNGQGSYNEQFF. The CDR3 coding sequence is TGTGCCTGGAACGGACAAGGCTCCTACAATGAGCAGTTCTTC.

CDR3 protein: CASSRFRETQYF. The CDR3 DNA is TGTGCCAGCAGTCGGTTTCGAGAGACCCAGTACTTC. The chain employs TRBV6-6 and TRBJ2-5, with unresolved D. CDR1 and CDR2 from the germline V gene are MNHNY and SVGAGI (reference sequence). Trimming stripped 5 bases from V and 4 bases from J, with 8 bases between. The CDR3 spans 12 residues.

About this clone: Other DNA sequences in this sample translate to the same CDR3. This chain uses TRBV7-3 with TRBJ2-2, with D possibly being TRBD1 (6 bases). Trimming took 5 bases from V and 8 from J, leaving 12 bases between them. Germline CDR1 is SGHTA and CDR2 is FQGTGA. The CDR3 runs 13 residues. DNA for the CDR3: TGTGCCAGCAGCCTTGGGGGCGCAGGGGAGCTGTTTTTT. It is translated as CASSLGGAGELFF.

V gene TRBV7-3 combines with J gene TRBJ2-2; 8 bases map to TRBD1. Losses at the gene ends were 5 bases for V and 7 bases for J; bases not matched to a gene: 9. The CDR3 length is 15 residues. CDR1 is SGHTA and CDR2 is FQGTGA in the germline V gene. CDR3: CASSPAGGVDGELFF. The CDR3 nucleotides read TGTGCCAGCAGCCCCGCAGGGGGCGTAGACGGGGAGCTGTTTTTT. Combining the CDR3 with reference TRBV7-3 and TRBJ2-2 gives the whole variable domain GAGVSQTPSNKVTEKGKYVELRCDPISGHTALYWYRQSLGQGPEFLIYFQGTGAADDSGLPNDRFFAVRPEGSVSTLKIQRTERGDSAVYLCASSPAGGVDGELFFGEGSRLTVL.

The V and J genes are TRBV27 and TRBJ2-1, with D unclear. V lost 4 bases and J lost 12, with 22 bases in between. CDR1 MNHEY and CDR2 SMNVEV come from the germline V gene (reference sequence). This CDR3 contains 15 residues. This chain's CDR3 is CASSSTPPKPDGQFF. CDR3 DNA sequence: TGTGCCAGCAGTTCCACTCCTCCAAAACCTGACGGGCAGTTCTTC.

The CDR3 is CASSGTGRNTEAFF. The CDR3 region has the DNA TGTGCCAGCAGTGGAACAGGGAGGAACACTGAAGCTTTCTTT. The chain joins TRBV6-5 to TRBJ1-1, with TRBD1 as a possible D gene (6 bases). The CDR3 runs to 14 residues. V gave up 5 bases and J gave up 1 base, with 11 bases separating them. CDR1 is MNHEY and CDR2 is SVGAGI in the germline V gene.

The chain couples TRBV14 to TRBJ2-7; no clear D. The CDR3 has 13 amino acids. Looked up from germline, CDR1 is SGHDN and CDR2 is FVKESK. V was pared by 1 base and J by 5 bases, with 9 bases between. CDR3 region: CASSQGWTDEQYF. The CDR3 DNA sequence: TGTGCCAGCAGCCAAGGATGGACGGACGAGCAGTACTTC.

The chain has TRBV4-2 and TRBJ2-1; maybe TRBD2 (6 bases). Germline CDR1 and CDR2: LGHNA and YNFKEQ. With 3 bases removed from V and 5 bases from J, the gap between germline ends came to 17 bases. The CDR3 is 16 amino acids. For the CDR3, the DNA is TGTGCCAGCAGCCAGGCCTGGGAGGCCGGACACAATGAGCAGTTCTTC. Translating it yields CASSQAWEAGHNEQFF.

The chain recombines TRBV7-3 with TRBJ1-2; 9 nucleotides align to TRBD1. V trimming: 5 bases; J trimming: 0 bases; junction bases outside the gene matches: 4. The germline V gene encodes CDR1 SGHTA and CDR2 FQGTGA. CDR3 size: 15 residues. CDR3 residues: CASSEDRGANYGYTF. CDR3 DNA: TGTGCCAGCAGCGAGGACAGGGGAGCTAACTATGGCTACACCTTC.

The chain joins TRBV18 to TRBJ2-7; a possible D gene is TRBD1 (5 bases). Trimming cost V 6 bases and J 7 bases, with 22 bases left between them. CDR1 is KGHSH, CDR2 LQKENI, per germline. The CDR3 loop spans 15 amino acids. The CDR3 spells CASSPFPGQGQEQYF. CDR3 nucleotides: TGTGCCAGCTCCCCTTTCCCCGGCCAGGGTCAAGAGCAGTACTTC.